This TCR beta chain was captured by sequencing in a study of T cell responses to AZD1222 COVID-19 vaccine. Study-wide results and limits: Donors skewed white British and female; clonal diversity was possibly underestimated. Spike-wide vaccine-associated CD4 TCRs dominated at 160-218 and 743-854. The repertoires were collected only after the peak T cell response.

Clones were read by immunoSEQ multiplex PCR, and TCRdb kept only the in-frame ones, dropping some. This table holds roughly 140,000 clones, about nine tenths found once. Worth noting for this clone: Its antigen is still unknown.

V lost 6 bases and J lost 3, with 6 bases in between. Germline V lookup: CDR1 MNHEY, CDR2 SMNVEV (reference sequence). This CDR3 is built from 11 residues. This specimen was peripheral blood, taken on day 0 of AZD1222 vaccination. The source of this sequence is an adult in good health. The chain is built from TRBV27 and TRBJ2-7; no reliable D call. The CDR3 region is CASSNFYEQYF. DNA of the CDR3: TGTGCCAGCAGCAATTTCTACGAGCAGTACTTC.